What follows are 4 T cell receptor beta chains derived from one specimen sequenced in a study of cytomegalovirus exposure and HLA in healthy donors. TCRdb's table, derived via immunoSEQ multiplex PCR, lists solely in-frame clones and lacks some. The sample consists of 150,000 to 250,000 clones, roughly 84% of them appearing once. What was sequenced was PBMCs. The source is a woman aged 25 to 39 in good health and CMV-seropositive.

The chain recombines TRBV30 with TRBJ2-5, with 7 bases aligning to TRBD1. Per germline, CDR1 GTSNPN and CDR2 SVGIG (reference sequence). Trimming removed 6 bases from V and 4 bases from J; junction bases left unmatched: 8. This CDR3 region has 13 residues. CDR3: CACLGTVPETQYF. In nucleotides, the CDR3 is TGTGCCTGCCTCGGGACAGTGCCAGAGACCCAGTACTTC.

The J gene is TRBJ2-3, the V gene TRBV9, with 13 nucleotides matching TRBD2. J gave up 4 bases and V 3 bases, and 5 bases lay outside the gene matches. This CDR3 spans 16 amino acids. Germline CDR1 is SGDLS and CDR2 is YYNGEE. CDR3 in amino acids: CASSAGTSGTADTQYF. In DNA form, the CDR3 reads TGTGCCAGCAGCGCAGGGACTAGCGGGACTGCAGATACGCAGTATTTT.

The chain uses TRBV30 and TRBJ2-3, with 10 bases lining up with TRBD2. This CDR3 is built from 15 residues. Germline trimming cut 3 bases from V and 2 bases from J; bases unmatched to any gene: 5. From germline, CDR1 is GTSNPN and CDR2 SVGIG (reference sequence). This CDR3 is CAWSLLAGATDTQYF. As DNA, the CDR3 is TGTGCCTGGAGCCTTCTAGCGGGAGCCACAGATACGCAGTATTTT.

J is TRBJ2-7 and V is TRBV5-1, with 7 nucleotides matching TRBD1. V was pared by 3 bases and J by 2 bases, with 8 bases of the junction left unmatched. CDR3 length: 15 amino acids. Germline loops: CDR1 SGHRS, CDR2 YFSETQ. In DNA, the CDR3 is TGCGCCAGCAGCTACCGACAGGGTGGTGCCTACGAGCAGTACTTC. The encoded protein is CASSYRQGGAYEQYF. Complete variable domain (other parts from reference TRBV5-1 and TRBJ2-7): KAGVTQTPRYLIKTRGQQVTLSCSPISGHRSVSWYQQTPGQGLQFLFEYFSETQRNKGNFPGRFSGRQFSNSRSEMNVSTLELGDSALYLCASSYRQGGAYEQYFGPGTRLTVT.